This TCR beta chain was recovered during a study of blood T cell repertoires in COVID-19. Here immunoSEQ multiplex PCR was the method, and the copy in TCRdb shows in-frame clones only, minus some. The data show about 64,000 clones, about 86% seen once. This clone appeared a single time. Trimming took off 5 bases at V and 6 bases at J, with 10 bases between the two ends. Germline-derived CDR1 and CDR2 are MRHNA and SNTAGT. The CDR3 covers 13 residues. This TCR was sampled from a man aged 35-49 years with acute or convalescent COVID-19. The chain has TRBV6-4 and TRBJ2-2; the D gene is possibly TRBD2 (5 bases). Sequencing was performed on peripheral blood. The DNA for the CDR3 is TGTGCCAGCAGTTCCACTAGTCCCGGGGAGCTGTTTTTT. Translation: CASSSTSPGELFF.